Listed below are T cell receptor beta chains from one sample, sequenced in a study of regulatory T cells in long-lasting Graves disease. In TCRdb, the multiplex PCR reads were re-called with MiXCR into one record per CDR3 protein. Here the sample spans 500,000 to 700,000 distinct CDR3 sequences, around 30% being singletons. This sample comprised peripheral blood mononuclear cells (PBMCs), obtained when the disease was refractory, from a patient treated with antithyroid drugs. The receptors come from a female donor with Graves disease. CDR3s include the opening cysteine and the closing phenylalanine or tryptophan. The D gene is left open where the match is weak. Rows give clone size only sometimes, using once, few, many, or a class for an expanded clone.

j_call	clone_size	cdr3_length	d_call	v_call	cdr3_nt	cdr3_aa
TRBJ1-2	NA	13	NA	TRBV27	TGTGCCAGCAGTTTTAACAGGGCCTATGGCTACACCTTC	CASSFNRAYGYTF
TRBJ2-5	NA	11	NA	TRBV29-1	TGCAGCGTTGTAAGCGGCCGTGGCCAGTACTTC	CSVVSGRGQYF
TRBJ2-7	many	15	TRBD2	TRBV2	TGTGCCAGCAGGCGGTCAGCGGGAGGGCTCTACGAGCAGTACTTC	CASRRSAGGLYEQYF
TRBJ1-6	many	14	TRBD1	TRBV28	TGTGCCAGCATCACGGGACAGGGGAATTCACCCCTCCACTTT	CASITGQGNSPLHF
TRBJ2-5	NA	19	TRBD2	TRBV2	TGTGCCAGCGCCGGGACTAGCGGGAGGCCCGGGGGGTTCAGAAAGACCCAGTACTTC	CASAGTSGRPGGFRKTQYF
TRBJ2-5	NA	11	NA	TRBV6-1	TGTGCCAGCAAGGAAGGAGGGCCCCAGTACTTC	CASKEGGPQYF
TRBJ1-5	NA	14	NA	TRBV19	TGTGCCAGTAGTAACACGGGGAGCAATCAGCCCCAGCATTTT	CASSNTGSNQPQHF
TRBJ2-7	few	11	NA	TRBV12-3/TRBV12-4	TGTGCCAGCAGCTCAACAGCCGAGCAGTACTTC	CASSSTAEQYF
TRBJ2-7	NA	16	TRBD1	TRBV24-1	TGTGCCACCTTAACCTCCAGGGACAGGGGGCTTTCCGAGCAGTACTTC	CATLTSRDRGLSEQYF
TRBJ1-4	NA	14	TRBD1	TRBV10-2	TGCGCCAGCGGAGGGACAGGGGAGGGTGAAAAACTGTTTTTT	CASGGTGEGEKLFF
TRBJ1-6	NA	15	NA	TRBV3-1	TGTGCCAGCAGCCAAGAAGAGGGGGAGAATTCACCCCTCCACTTT	CASSQEEGENSPLHF
TRBJ1-1	many	13	NA	TRBV2	TGTGCCAGCAGTGTGGAGGGGGTCACTGAAGCTTTCTTT	CASSVEGVTEAFF
TRBJ2-5	NA	13	NA	TRBV3-1	TGTGCCAGCTCTTCCGTGAATGGGGAGACCCAGTACTTC	CASSSVNGETQYF
TRBJ1-1	few	13	NA	TRBV19	TGTGCCAGTACCTTGACATGGAACACTGAAGCTTTCTTT	CASTLTWNTEAFF